The T cell receptor beta chain under discussion was sequenced for a study of T cells after somatic rescue of genetic block. J lost 5 bases, V lost 6 bases, and 5 bases had no gene match. The CDR3 covers 13 residues. The germline CDR1 and CDR2 sequences are MNHNY and SVGAGI (reference sequence). This clone occurred once. Measured with immunoSEQ multiplex PCR; TCRdb has only the in-frame clones, and not every one. The data show 11,000 to 15,000 clones, 71% seen once. The sample was peripheral blood mononuclear cells (PBMCs). The chain is built from TRBV6-6 and TRBJ2-5; 8 nucleotides align to TRBD2. This receptor was taken from a man aged 18 to 29. This chain's CDR3 is CASRGGGPETQYF. The CDR3 bases are TGTGCCAGCAGGGGCGGGGGGCCCGAGACCCAGTACTTC.